Listed below are T cell receptor beta chains from one sample, sequenced in a study of T cells in Graves' hyperthyroidism and ophthalmopathy. A single record per CDR3 protein comes from TCRdb applying MiXCR to the multiplex PCR reads. The profile covers around 760,000 distinct CDR3 sequences, with under 45% appearing a single time and less than 35% taken by the ten largest. Sequenced: blood. The receptors come from a middle-aged woman with Graves' hyperthyroidism. CDR3s include the opening cysteine and the closing phenylalanine or tryptophan. The D gene is left open where the match is weak. Part of the rows lack a size; the others show once, few, many or a class for expanded clones.

cdr3_nt: TGCAGTGCCGCCCCAGGGAGGGGGGTAGGTGAAGCTTTCTTT
cdr3_aa: CSAAPGRGVGEAFF
d_call: .
j_call: TRBJ1-1
v_call: TRBV20-1
clone_size: few
cdr3_length: 14

cdr3_nt: TGTGCCAGCAGTTACTCTAGCCCGAGGGAGGGTCAGCCCCAGCATTTT
cdr3_aa: CASSYSSPREGQPQHF
d_call: .
j_call: TRBJ1-5
v_call: TRBV6-6
clone_size: few
cdr3_length: 16

cdr3_nt: TGTGCCAGCAGCCTAGGGGGTTCGAGTTCACCCCTCCACTTT
cdr3_aa: CASSLGGSSSPLHF
d_call: .
j_call: TRBJ1-6
v_call: TRBV9
clone_size: once
cdr3_length: 14

cdr3_nt: TGTGCCAGCAGCCAAGATGGGGGAGGAAACGTCCGCCCAGATACGCAGTATTTT
cdr3_aa: CASSQDGGGNVRPDTQYF
d_call: .
j_call: TRBJ2-3
v_call: TRBV25-1
clone_size: .
cdr3_length: 18

cdr3_nt: TGTGCCATCAACAGACTAGCGGGAGGGAGCACCGGGGAGCTGTTTTTT
cdr3_aa: CAINRLAGGSTGELFF
d_call: TRBD2
j_call: TRBJ2-2
v_call: TRBV10-3
clone_size: many
cdr3_length: 16

cdr3_nt: TGTGCCAGCAGTTGGACGGGGGGACGAGATCAGCCCCAGCATTTT
cdr3_aa: CASSWTGGRDQPQHF
d_call: .
j_call: TRBJ1-5
v_call: TRBV6-5
clone_size: .
cdr3_length: 15

cdr3_nt: TGTGCCAGCAGTTATCGGGCATACAATCAGCCCCAGCATTTT
cdr3_aa: CASSYRAYNQPQHF
d_call: .
j_call: TRBJ1-5
v_call: TRBV12-3/TRBV12-4
clone_size: .
cdr3_length: 14

cdr3_nt: TGTGCCACCAGTGACCTCACTGCTAGCTCCACGGGTACGCAGTATTTT
cdr3_aa: CATSDLTASSTGTQYF
d_call: .
j_call: TRBJ2-3
v_call: TRBV24-1
clone_size: few
cdr3_length: 16

cdr3_nt: TGTGCCAGCAGGGGATGGGACAGCCGCTCTGGAAACACCATATATTTT
cdr3_aa: CASRGWDSRSGNTIYF
d_call: TRBD1
j_call: TRBJ1-3
v_call: TRBV12-3/TRBV12-4
clone_size: .
cdr3_length: 16

cdr3_nt: TGTGCCAGCAGCTTGGGGGGTGCGTCTGGAAACACCGTATATTTT
cdr3_aa: CASSLGGASGNTVYF
d_call: .
j_call: TRBJ1-3
v_call: TRBV7-6
clone_size: .
cdr3_length: 15

cdr3_nt: TGCAGTGCTCCCCGTGGCAGGGCCGCCGGGAACACTGAAGCTTTCTTT
cdr3_aa: CSAPRGRAAGNTEAFF
d_call: .
j_call: TRBJ1-1
v_call: TRBV20-1
clone_size: .
cdr3_length: 16

cdr3_nt: TGCGCCAGCAGCTTAGCTGGGACAGCGGAAGACTACACCTTC
cdr3_aa: CASSLAGTAEDYTF
d_call: TRBD1
j_call: TRBJ1-2
v_call: TRBV5-1
clone_size: .
cdr3_length: 14

cdr3_nt: TGTGCCAGCAGCTCACGGACAGAGCAGGGACTAGCTTCCTACGAGCAGTACTTC
cdr3_aa: CASSSRTEQGLASYEQYF
d_call: TRBD2
j_call: TRBJ2-7
v_call: TRBV5-6
clone_size: .
cdr3_length: 18

cdr3_nt: TGTGCCAGCAACTCCCGGCGAGGTAGCTCCTACGAGCAGTACTTC
cdr3_aa: CASNSRRGSSYEQYF
d_call: .
j_call: TRBJ2-7
v_call: TRBV10-3
clone_size: .
cdr3_length: 15

cdr3_nt: TGTGCCACCAGTGACCAGACAGCCTTAGATACGCAGTATTTT
cdr3_aa: CATSDQTALDTQYF
d_call: .
j_call: TRBJ2-3
v_call: TRBV24-1
clone_size: few
cdr3_length: 14

cdr3_nt: TGTGCCAGCAGCCCGGGCCCTCCTAGCGGGGGGCGGAGGTACGAGCAGTACTTC
cdr3_aa: CASSPGPPSGGRRYEQYF
d_call: TRBD2
j_call: TRBJ2-7
v_call: TRBV7-9
clone_size: few
cdr3_length: 18

cdr3_nt: TGTGCCAGCAGCTTAACACTGGGTGGAACCTACGAGCAGTACTTC
cdr3_aa: CASSLTLGGTYEQYF
d_call: .
j_call: TRBJ2-7
v_call: TRBV7-3
clone_size: few
cdr3_length: 15

cdr3_nt: TGCAGTGCTAGTGAGGGAAATGGCTACACCTTC
cdr3_aa: CSASEGNGYTF
d_call: .
j_call: TRBJ1-2
v_call: TRBV20-1
clone_size: many
cdr3_length: 11

cdr3_nt: TGTGCCAGCAGACCGACACCTAACTATGGCTACACCTTC
cdr3_aa: CASRPTPNYGYTF
d_call: .
j_call: TRBJ1-2
v_call: TRBV7-2
clone_size: many
cdr3_length: 13

cdr3_nt: TGTGCCAGCGCTTCGCGGAGCCGGGGCTATGGCTACACCTTC
cdr3_aa: CASASRSRGYGYTF
d_call: .
j_call: TRBJ1-2
v_call: TRBV5-4
clone_size: few
cdr3_length: 14

cdr3_nt: TGTGCCAGCAGCTTAGAAGGGGGCTACGGGCAGTACTTC
cdr3_aa: CASSLEGGYGQYF
d_call: TRBD1
j_call: TRBJ2-7
v_call: TRBV7-2
clone_size: .
cdr3_length: 13

cdr3_nt: TGTGCCAGCAGCTTAGTCGGGGGAGAATACAATGAGCAGTTCTTC
cdr3_aa: CASSLVGGEYNEQFF
d_call: .
j_call: TRBJ2-1
v_call: TRBV7-2
clone_size: .
cdr3_length: 15

cdr3_nt: TGTGCCAGCAGCGTAGGGAACCGGCCATCACCCCTCCACTTT
cdr3_aa: CASSVGNRPSPLHF
d_call: .
j_call: TRBJ1-6
v_call: TRBV9
clone_size: few
cdr3_length: 14

cdr3_nt: TGTGCCAGCAGCTTAGGCCTTCGGTTGCCAATGGGCCAAGAGACCCAGTACTTC
cdr3_aa: CASSLGLRLPMGQETQYF
d_call: .
j_call: TRBJ2-5
v_call: TRBV7-2
clone_size: many
cdr3_length: 18

cdr3_nt: TGTGCCTGGAGTCAGGGTAGTGTCTACGAGCAGTACTTC
cdr3_aa: CAWSQGSVYEQYF
d_call: .
j_call: TRBJ2-7
v_call: TRBV29-1
clone_size: .
cdr3_length: 13

cdr3_nt: TGTGCCAGCAGCGCCGGGACGGGACGAGAAAAACTGTTTTTT
cdr3_aa: CASSAGTGREKLFF
d_call: .
j_call: TRBJ1-4
v_call: TRBV12-3/TRBV12-4
clone_size: few
cdr3_length: 14

cdr3_nt: TGTGCCACCAGGATGGGACTCTATGGCTACACCTTC
cdr3_aa: CATRMGLYGYTF
d_call: .
j_call: TRBJ1-2
v_call: TRBV15
clone_size: .
cdr3_length: 12

cdr3_nt: TGTGCCAGCCAGGACAGGAATGCAACTAATGAAAAACTGTTTTTT
cdr3_aa: CASQDRNATNEKLFF
d_call: TRBD1
j_call: TRBJ1-4
v_call: TRBV25-1
clone_size: many
cdr3_length: 15

cdr3_nt: TGTGCCAGCAGCCAAGGTTATAGCAATCAGCCCCAGCATTTT
cdr3_aa: CASSQGYSNQPQHF
d_call: .
j_call: TRBJ1-5
v_call: TRBV7-2
clone_size: many
cdr3_length: 14

cdr3_nt: TGTGCCAGCTCACCACCGAGCAGGGGAGGTTCCGAGCAGTACTTC
cdr3_aa: CASSPPSRGGSEQYF
d_call: .
j_call: TRBJ2-7
v_call: TRBV7-9
clone_size: .
cdr3_length: 15

cdr3_nt: TGCAGTGCTAGATCCGACAGTGTGTTGAATCAGCCCCAGCATTTT
cdr3_aa: CSARSDSVLNQPQHF
d_call: .
j_call: TRBJ1-5
v_call: TRBV20-1
clone_size: .
cdr3_length: 15

cdr3_nt: TGTGCCAGCTCACCTGCCAGGGAATACGAGCAGTACTTC
cdr3_aa: CASSPAREYEQYF
d_call: .
j_call: TRBJ2-7
v_call: TRBV25-1
clone_size: .
cdr3_length: 13

cdr3_nt: TGCGCCAGCAGCTTGGCGCAGGGGGCGACCGGGGAGCTGTTTTTT
cdr3_aa: CASSLAQGATGELFF
d_call: TRBD1
j_call: TRBJ2-2
v_call: TRBV5-1
clone_size: .
cdr3_length: 15

cdr3_nt: TGTGCCAGCTCACCCAGTCGTACTGAAGCTTTCTTT
cdr3_aa: CASSPSRTEAFF
d_call: .
j_call: TRBJ1-1
v_call: TRBV18
clone_size: few
cdr3_length: 12

cdr3_nt: TGTGCCAGCAGCCCAAGGGGACTAGCGGGAGTGGATACGCAGTATTTT
cdr3_aa: CASSPRGLAGVDTQYF
d_call: TRBD2
j_call: TRBJ2-3
v_call: TRBV7-9
clone_size: .
cdr3_length: 16

cdr3_nt: TGCGCCAGCAGCCAAGATGAGCCGTCGGCCGACCGAGCCCCCAACGGCTTC
cdr3_aa: CASSQDEPSADRAPNGF
d_call: .
j_call: TRBJ1-2
v_call: TRBV4-3
clone_size: .
cdr3_length: 17

cdr3_nt: TGTGCCAGCAGCTTCTCCGGGACACGAAATGAAAAACTGTTTTTT
cdr3_aa: CASSFSGTRNEKLFF
d_call: .
j_call: TRBJ1-4
v_call: TRBV7-9
clone_size: .
cdr3_length: 15

cdr3_nt: TGCGCCAGCAGCCAAGATCTGGATCAGCCCCAGCATTTT
cdr3_aa: CASSQDLDQPQHF
d_call: .
j_call: TRBJ1-5
v_call: TRBV4-3
clone_size: many
cdr3_length: 13

cdr3_nt: TGTGCCAGCAGCCAGACAGGGGGCGGAGGCACTGAAGCTTTCTTT
cdr3_aa: CASSQTGGGGTEAFF
d_call: TRBD1
j_call: TRBJ1-1
v_call: TRBV2
clone_size: .
cdr3_length: 15

cdr3_nt: TGTGCCATCAGTGAGTCGATACGAGGGAATGAGCAGTACTTC
cdr3_aa: CAISESIRGNEQYF
d_call: .
j_call: TRBJ2-7
v_call: TRBV10-3
clone_size: .
cdr3_length: 14

cdr3_nt: TGTGCCAGCAGCCTATTTGGACAGGAGCTTTCGGGCGAGCAGTACTTC
cdr3_aa: CASSLFGQELSGEQYF
d_call: TRBD1
j_call: TRBJ2-7
v_call: TRBV10-3
clone_size: .
cdr3_length: 16

cdr3_nt: TGCAGCGTGACCGGGACCATCTACGAGCAGTACTTC
cdr3_aa: CSVTGTIYEQYF
d_call: .
j_call: TRBJ2-7
v_call: TRBV29-1
clone_size: .
cdr3_length: 12

cdr3_nt: TGTGCCAGCAGCCATACTAGCGGGGGCTTTTCCTACGAGCAGTACTTC
cdr3_aa: CASSHTSGGFSYEQYF
d_call: TRBD2
j_call: TRBJ2-7
v_call: TRBV12-3/TRBV12-4
clone_size: .
cdr3_length: 16

cdr3_nt: TGTGCCAGCAGTGACCCCTCGAGCGGGAGCCTCACAGATACGCAGTATTTT
cdr3_aa: CASSDPSSGSLTDTQYF
d_call: TRBD2
j_call: TRBJ2-3
v_call: TRBV6-4
clone_size: few
cdr3_length: 17

cdr3_nt: TGTGCCAGCAGTTTTAGGACTAGCGGAAACCAAGAGACCCAGTACTTC
cdr3_aa: CASSFRTSGNQETQYF
d_call: TRBD2
j_call: TRBJ2-5
v_call: TRBV12-3/TRBV12-4
clone_size: .
cdr3_length: 16

cdr3_nt: TGTGCCAGCAGTTCCCCCCATCAGCCCCAGCATTTT
cdr3_aa: CASSSPHQPQHF
d_call: .
j_call: TRBJ1-5
v_call: TRBV6-6
clone_size: .
cdr3_length: 12

cdr3_nt: TGTGCCAGCAGCCTTTTAACAGGCGTCAATCAGCCCCAGCATTTT
cdr3_aa: CASSLLTGVNQPQHF
d_call: .
j_call: TRBJ1-5
v_call: TRBV12-3/TRBV12-4
clone_size: .
cdr3_length: 15

cdr3_nt: TGTGCCAGCAGCTTGAGAGCTCTGGGGGCGCTTTATGGCTACACCTTC
cdr3_aa: CASSLRALGALYGYTF
d_call: .
j_call: TRBJ1-2
v_call: TRBV9
clone_size: few
cdr3_length: 16

cdr3_nt: TGTGCCAGCAGCCTGGGACTGCATCAAGAGACCCAGTACTTC
cdr3_aa: CASSLGLHQETQYF
d_call: .
j_call: TRBJ2-5
v_call: TRBV9
clone_size: many
cdr3_length: 14

cdr3_nt: TGTGCCAGCTCACGGTCCACCATAAATTCACCCCTCCACTTT
cdr3_aa: CASSRSTINSPLHF
d_call: .
j_call: TRBJ1-6
v_call: TRBV18
clone_size: few
cdr3_length: 14

cdr3_nt: TGTGCCAGCACCTCACAACCGGGAGCCTTCACAGATACGCAGTATTTT
cdr3_aa: CASTSQPGAFTDTQYF
d_call: .
j_call: TRBJ2-3
v_call: TRBV6-5
clone_size: .
cdr3_length: 16

cdr3_nt: TGCGCCAGCAGCCTCCTCAGGGATTCACCCCTCCACTTT
cdr3_aa: CASSLLRDSPLHF
d_call: .
j_call: TRBJ1-6
v_call: TRBV4-1
clone_size: many
cdr3_length: 13

cdr3_nt: TGCAGTGCCCGGGGGACTAGCACAGATACGCAGTATTTT
cdr3_aa: CSARGTSTDTQYF
d_call: .
j_call: TRBJ2-3
v_call: TRBV20-1
clone_size: .
cdr3_length: 13

cdr3_nt: TGTGCCAGCAGGCCCGGGACCACAATCTCCTACGAGCAGTACTTC
cdr3_aa: CASRPGTTISYEQYF
d_call: .
j_call: TRBJ2-7
v_call: TRBV6-2/TRBV6-3
clone_size: .
cdr3_length: 15

cdr3_nt: TGTGCCAGCAGTTACTCGCGGGGGGTCTATGGCTACACCTTC
cdr3_aa: CASSYSRGVYGYTF
d_call: .
j_call: TRBJ1-2
v_call: TRBV6-5
clone_size: few
cdr3_length: 14

cdr3_nt: TGTGCCAGCACATGGGGGACTAGCGGGAAGAACACCGGGGAGCTGTTTTTT
cdr3_aa: CASTWGTSGKNTGELFF
d_call: TRBD2
j_call: TRBJ2-2
v_call: TRBV9
clone_size: .
cdr3_length: 17

cdr3_nt: TGTGCCAGCAGCTTAGGAGGGACAAACTACGAGCAGTACTTC
cdr3_aa: CASSLGGTNYEQYF
d_call: .
j_call: TRBJ2-7
v_call: TRBV7-8
clone_size: .
cdr3_length: 14

cdr3_nt: TGCAGCGTTGACGACGGGGGCGGGACCGACTACGAGCAGTACTTC
cdr3_aa: CSVDDGGGTDYEQYF
d_call: .
j_call: TRBJ2-7
v_call: TRBV29-1
clone_size: .
cdr3_length: 15

cdr3_nt: TGCAGTGCTCAGGGTGCGGATACGCAGTATTTT
cdr3_aa: CSAQGADTQYF
d_call: .
j_call: TRBJ2-3
v_call: TRBV20-1
clone_size: .
cdr3_length: 11

cdr3_nt: TGTGCCAGCAGCGTAGGATTTAGGGATGAAAAACTGTTTTTT
cdr3_aa: CASSVGFRDEKLFF
d_call: .
j_call: TRBJ1-4
v_call: TRBV9
clone_size: .
cdr3_length: 14